A single T cell receptor beta chain is shown here with its context. Its specificity is unknown. Two nested PCRs, of around 16 and 10 cycles, processed TCRalpha and TCRbeta cDNA. With the 5' RACE reads reprocessed, TCRdb shows one record per CDR3 protein and no DNA. The listing records around 400,000 distinct CDR3 sequences. This entry is derived from a study of monozygotic twins with inflammatory bowel disease. Study results and limitations: Patient repertoires may carry noise from differing immunosuppressive treatments. The authors found no support for a single strong IBD-associated signal or clonotype.

This CDR3 comprises 14 residues. The germline CDR1 and CDR2 sequences are DFQATT and SNEGSKA (reference sequence). The rearrangement joins TRBV20-1 to TRBJ2-7; lacking DNA, the TRBD2 call made by TCRdb goes unchecked. This clonotype was obtained from a human donor with ulcerative colitis or Crohn's disease, or a healthy co-twin of an affected twin (not recorded which). The specimen sequenced was blood. This CDR3 reads CSARVSGGLYEQYF.